This T cell receptor (beta chain) was recorded in a study of OX40 agonist ivuxolimab in advanced cancers. Germline V gene data show CDR1 as SEHNR and CDR2 as FQNEAQ (reference sequence). Trimming shortened V by 5 bases and J by 5 bases, and 11 bases separated the two germline ends. This CDR3 is 13 amino acids long. Produced via immunoSEQ multiplex PCR; TCRdb's table is partial and in-frame only. This table holds about 69,000 clones, 90% to 95% found once. Specimen: CD4+ or CD8+ T cells sorted from blood, collected in a trial of the OX40 agonist ivuxolimab. V is TRBV7-9 and J is TRBJ2-3; D is possibly TRBD2 (5 bases). The receptor comes from an adult with an advanced solid tumor such as melanoma, head and neck, liver or kidney cancer. The CDR3, as DNA: TGTGCCAGCAGCCCCGTAGGAGGAGATACGCAGTATTTT. It translates to CASSPVGGDTQYF.